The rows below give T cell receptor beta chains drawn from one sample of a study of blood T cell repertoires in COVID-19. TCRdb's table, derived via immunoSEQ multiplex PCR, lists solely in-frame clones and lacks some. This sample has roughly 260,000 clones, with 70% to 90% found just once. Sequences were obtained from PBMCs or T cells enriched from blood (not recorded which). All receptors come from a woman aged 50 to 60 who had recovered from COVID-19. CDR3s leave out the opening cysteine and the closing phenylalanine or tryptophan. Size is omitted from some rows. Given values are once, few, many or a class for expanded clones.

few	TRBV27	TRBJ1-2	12	ASSLKGGNYGYT
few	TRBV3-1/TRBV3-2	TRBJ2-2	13	ASSQGTAGTGELF
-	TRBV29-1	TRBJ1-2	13	SAGSRDRGRLGYT
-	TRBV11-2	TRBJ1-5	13	ASSREGRPNQPQH
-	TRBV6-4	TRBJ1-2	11	ASSDVFGSYYT
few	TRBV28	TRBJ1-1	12	ASSLYRGGGEAF
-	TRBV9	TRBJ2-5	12	ASSDPTGGETQY
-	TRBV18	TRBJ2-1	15	ASSPNLLAGASNEQF
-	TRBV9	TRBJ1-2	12	ASSPAKGAYGYT
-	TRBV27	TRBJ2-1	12	ASSLAGPRNEQF
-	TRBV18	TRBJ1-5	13	ASSQRGQGDLPQH
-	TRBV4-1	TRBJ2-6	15	ASSQGAGGSGANVLT
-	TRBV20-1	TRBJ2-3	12	SASYGTGSDTQY
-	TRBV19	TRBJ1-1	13	ASSVPGQGDTEAF
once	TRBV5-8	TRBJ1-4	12	ASSQGLAGEKLF
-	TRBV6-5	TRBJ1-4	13	ASSYKDSANEKLF
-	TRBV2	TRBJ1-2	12	ARGQGSANYGYT
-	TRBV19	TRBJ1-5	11	ASSIDSVQPQH
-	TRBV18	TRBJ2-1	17	ASSPQTGTSGRALNEQF
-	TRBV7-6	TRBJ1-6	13	ASSQQQGASSPLH
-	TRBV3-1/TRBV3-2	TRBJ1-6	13	ASSPKAADNSPLH
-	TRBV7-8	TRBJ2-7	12	ASSSQGGLYEQY
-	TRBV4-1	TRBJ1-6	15	ASSQERDRDWRSPLH
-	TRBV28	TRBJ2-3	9	ASRLEDTQY
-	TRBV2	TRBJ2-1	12	ASRDSGGFVEQF
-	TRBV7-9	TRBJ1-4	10	ASSFSNEKLF
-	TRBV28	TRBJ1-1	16	ASSSEFRTGGLNTEAF
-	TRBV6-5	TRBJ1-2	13	ASSIRDRGVRGYT
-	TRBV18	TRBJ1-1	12	ASSLRDRVSEAF
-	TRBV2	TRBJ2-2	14	ASQDGKGVNTGELF
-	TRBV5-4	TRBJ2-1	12	ASSPGQGVGEQF
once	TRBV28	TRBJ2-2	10	ASSPFSGELF
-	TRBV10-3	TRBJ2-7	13	AISRTSGTSYEQY
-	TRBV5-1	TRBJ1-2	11	ASTFDFRGGYT
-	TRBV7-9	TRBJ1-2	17	ASSFRWKTGGEANYGYT
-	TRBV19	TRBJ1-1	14	ASSIGPGVLSTEAF
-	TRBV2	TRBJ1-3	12	ASKAGAGGNTIY
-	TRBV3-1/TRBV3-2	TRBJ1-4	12	ASSQAGLGEKLF
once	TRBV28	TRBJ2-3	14	ASSERRGRVTDTQY
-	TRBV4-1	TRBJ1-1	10	ASSQEVGEAF
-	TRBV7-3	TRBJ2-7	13	ASSPAAGGTYEQY
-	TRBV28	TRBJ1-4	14	ASSLPHSSTNEKLF
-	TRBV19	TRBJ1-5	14	ASSIDFMRGNQPQH
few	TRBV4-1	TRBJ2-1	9	ASSQDTTQF
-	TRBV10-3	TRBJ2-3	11	AISPGFTDTQY
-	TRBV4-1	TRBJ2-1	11	ASSQAPPTPQF
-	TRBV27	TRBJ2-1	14	ASSSTGIGSYNEQF
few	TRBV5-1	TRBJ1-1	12	ASRWGPGNTEAF
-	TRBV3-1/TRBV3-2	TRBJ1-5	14	ASSQIGQGVYQPQH
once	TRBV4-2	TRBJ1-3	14	ASSQDPGTAGNTIY
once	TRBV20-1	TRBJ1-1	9	SAKQGSEAF
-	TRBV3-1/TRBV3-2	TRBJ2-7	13	ASRPGEGLTYEQY
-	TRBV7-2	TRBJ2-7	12	ANSLSTGWSEQY
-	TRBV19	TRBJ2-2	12	ASSPGTNTGELF
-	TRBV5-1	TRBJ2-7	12	ASSYNTGSYEQY
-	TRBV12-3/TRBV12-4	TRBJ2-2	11	ASSYYAGGELF
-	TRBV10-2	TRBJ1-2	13	ASTTQGQGVDGYT
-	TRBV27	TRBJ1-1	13	ASSSPGQLNTEAF
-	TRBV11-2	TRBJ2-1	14	ASSLGSSGRFDEQF